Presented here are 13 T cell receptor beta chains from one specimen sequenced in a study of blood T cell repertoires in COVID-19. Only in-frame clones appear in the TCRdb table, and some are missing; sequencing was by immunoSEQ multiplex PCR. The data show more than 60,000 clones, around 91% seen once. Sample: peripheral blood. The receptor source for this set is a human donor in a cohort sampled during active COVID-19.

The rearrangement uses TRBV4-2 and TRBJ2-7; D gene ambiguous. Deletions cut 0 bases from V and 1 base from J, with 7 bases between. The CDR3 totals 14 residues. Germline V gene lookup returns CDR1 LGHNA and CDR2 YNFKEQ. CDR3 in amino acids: CASSQDGGSYEQYF. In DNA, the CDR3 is TGTGCCAGCAGCCAAGACGGCGGATCCTACGAGCAGTACTTC.

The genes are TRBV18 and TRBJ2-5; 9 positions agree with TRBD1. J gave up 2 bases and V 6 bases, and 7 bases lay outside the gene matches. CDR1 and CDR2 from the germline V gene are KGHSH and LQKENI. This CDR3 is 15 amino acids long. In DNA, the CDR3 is TGTGCCAGCTCCCGCGGGACAGGGAATCAAGAGACCCAGTACTTC. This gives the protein CASSRGTGNQETQYF.

The chain's CDR3 is CAWSRRGSEKLFF. CDR3 nucleotides: TGTGCCTGGAGTAGAAGAGGGAGTGAAAAACTGTTTTTT. This chain links TRBV30 with TRBJ1-4, with no clear D. Trimming removed 2 bases from V and 7 bases from J, with 11 bases in between. There are 13 residues in the CDR3. CDR1 GTSNPN and CDR2 SVGIG come from the germline V gene (reference sequence). Complete variable domain (other parts from reference TRBV30 and TRBJ1-4): SQTIHQWPATLVQPVGSPLSLECTVEGTSNPNLYWYRQAAGRGLQLLFYSVGIGQISSEVPQNLSASRPQDRQFILSSKKLLLSDSGFYLCAWSRRGSEKLFFGSGTQLSVL.

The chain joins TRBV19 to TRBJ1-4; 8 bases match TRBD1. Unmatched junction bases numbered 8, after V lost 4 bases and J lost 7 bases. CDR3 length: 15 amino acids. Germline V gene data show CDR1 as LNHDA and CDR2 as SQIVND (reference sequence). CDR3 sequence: CASSTIQGAFEKLFF. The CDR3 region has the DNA TGTGCCAGTAGTACGATTCAGGGGGCTTTTGAAAAACTGTTTTTT.

CDR3 DNA: TGTGCCTGGAGCCGGGGAGGGGACACTGAAGCTTTCTTT. Protein sequence: CAWSRGGDTEAFF. The V gene is TRBV30, the J gene TRBJ1-1; possible D gene TRBD1, 5 bases. Trimming shortened V by 3 bases and J by 3 bases, and 11 bases separated the two germline ends. This CDR3 is 13 amino acids long. Germline V gene sequence: CDR1 GTSNPN, CDR2 SVGIG (reference sequence).

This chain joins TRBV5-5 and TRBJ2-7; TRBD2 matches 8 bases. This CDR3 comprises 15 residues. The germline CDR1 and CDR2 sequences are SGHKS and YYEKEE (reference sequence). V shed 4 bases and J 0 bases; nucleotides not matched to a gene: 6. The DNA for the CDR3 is TGTGCCAGCAGCCCAACTAGCGGTAGCTCCTACGAGCAGTACTTC. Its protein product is CASSPTSGSSYEQYF.

CDR3 loop: CASSDRRGSGNTIYF. In DNA form, the CDR3 reads TGTGCCAGCAGCGACCGCCGGGGATCTGGAAACACCATATATTTT. The genes are TRBV5-4 and TRBJ1-3; D unclear. Per the germline V gene, CDR1 is SGHNT and CDR2 is YYREEE (reference sequence). The CDR3 sequence is 15 residues long. V shed 4 bases and J shed 1 base, with 12 bases lying between them.

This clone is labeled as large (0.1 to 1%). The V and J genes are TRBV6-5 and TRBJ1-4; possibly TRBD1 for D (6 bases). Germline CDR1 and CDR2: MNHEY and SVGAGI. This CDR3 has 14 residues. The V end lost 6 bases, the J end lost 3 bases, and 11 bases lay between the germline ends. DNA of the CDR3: TGTGCCAGCAGCACAGGGAAGCCTAATGAAAAACTGTTTTTT. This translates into CASSTGKPNEKLFF.

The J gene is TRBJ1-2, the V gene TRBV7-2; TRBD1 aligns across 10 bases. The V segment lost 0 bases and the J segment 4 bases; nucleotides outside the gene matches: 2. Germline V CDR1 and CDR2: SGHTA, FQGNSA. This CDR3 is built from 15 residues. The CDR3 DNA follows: TGTGCCAGCAGCTTAGCCGGGACAGGGGCCTATGGCTACACCTTC. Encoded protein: CASSLAGTGAYGYTF. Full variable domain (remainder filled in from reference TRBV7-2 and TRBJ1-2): GAGVSQSPSNKVTEKGKDVELRCDPISGHTALYWYRQSLGQGLEFLIYFQGNSAPDKSGLPSDRFSAERTGGSVSTLTIQRTQQEDSAVYLCASSLAGTGAYGYTFGSGTRLTVV.

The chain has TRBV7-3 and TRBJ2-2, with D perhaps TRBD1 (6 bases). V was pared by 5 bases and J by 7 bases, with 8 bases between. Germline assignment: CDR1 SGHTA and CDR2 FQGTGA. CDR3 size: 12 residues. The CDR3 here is CASSKGGGELFF. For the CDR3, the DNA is TGTGCCAGCAGCAAAGGGGGCGGGGAGCTGTTTTTT.

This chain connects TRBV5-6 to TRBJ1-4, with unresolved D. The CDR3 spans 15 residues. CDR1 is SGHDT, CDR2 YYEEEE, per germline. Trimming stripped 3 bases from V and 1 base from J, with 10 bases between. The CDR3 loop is CASSWSPGTNEKLFF. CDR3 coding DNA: TGTGCCAGCAGCTGGAGCCCGGGAACTAATGAAAAACTGTTTTTT.

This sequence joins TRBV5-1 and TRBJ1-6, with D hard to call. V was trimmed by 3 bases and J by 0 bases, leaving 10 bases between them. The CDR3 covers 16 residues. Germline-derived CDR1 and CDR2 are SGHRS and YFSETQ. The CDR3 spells CASSSDSSSYNSPLHF. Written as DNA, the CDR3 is TGCGCCAGCAGCTCAGACTCCAGCTCCTATAATTCACCCCTCCACTTT.

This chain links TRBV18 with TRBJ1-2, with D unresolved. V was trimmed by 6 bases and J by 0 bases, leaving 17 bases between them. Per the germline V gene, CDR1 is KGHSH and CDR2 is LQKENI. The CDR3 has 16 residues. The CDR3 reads CASSPGFEGTNYGYTF. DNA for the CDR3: TGTGCCAGCTCTCCCGGGTTTGAAGGCACTAACTATGGCTACACCTTC.